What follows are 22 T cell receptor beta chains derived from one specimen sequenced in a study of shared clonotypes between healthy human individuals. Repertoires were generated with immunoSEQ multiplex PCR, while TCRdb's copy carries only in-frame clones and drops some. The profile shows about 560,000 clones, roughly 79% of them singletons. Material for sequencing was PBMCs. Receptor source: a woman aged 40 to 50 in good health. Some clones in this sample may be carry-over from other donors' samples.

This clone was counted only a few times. The CDR3 loop is CASSPRDRSSYEQYF. The CDR3 region has the DNA TGTGCCAGTAGTCCCCGGGACAGGTCCTCCTACGAGCAGTACTTC. V gene TRBV19 combines with J gene TRBJ2-7; 8 bases are shared with TRBD1. The trim removed 5 bases at V and 0 bases at J, leaving 6 bases unmatched. The germline V gene has CDR1 LNHDA and CDR2 SQIVND (reference sequence). CDR3 length equals 15 residues.

The CDR3: CASSWSGRAIYNEQFF. As DNA, the CDR3 is TGTGCCAGCAGTTGGTCGGGGAGGGCCATCTACAATGAGCAGTTCTTC. V usage is TRBV27 and J usage is TRBJ2-1; 7 nucleotides align to TRBD2. The CDR3 runs to 16 residues. J gave up 3 bases and V 4 bases, and 9 bases lay outside the gene matches. The germline CDR1 and CDR2 sequences are MNHEY and SMNVEV (reference sequence).

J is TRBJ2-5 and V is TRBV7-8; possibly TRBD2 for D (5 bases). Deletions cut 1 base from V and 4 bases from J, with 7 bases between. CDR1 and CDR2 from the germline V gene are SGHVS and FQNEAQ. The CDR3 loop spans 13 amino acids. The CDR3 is CASSLGGLETQYF. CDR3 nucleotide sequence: TGTGCCAGCAGCTTAGGAGGGCTAGAGACCCAGTACTTC.

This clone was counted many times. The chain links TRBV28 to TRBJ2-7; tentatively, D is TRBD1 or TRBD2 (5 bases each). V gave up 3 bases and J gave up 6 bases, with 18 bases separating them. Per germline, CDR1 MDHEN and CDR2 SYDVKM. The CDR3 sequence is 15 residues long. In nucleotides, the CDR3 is TGTGCCAGCAGTTTGTGGGGCCAGGGAGAAATCGAGCAGTACTTC. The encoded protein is CASSLWGQGEIEQYF.

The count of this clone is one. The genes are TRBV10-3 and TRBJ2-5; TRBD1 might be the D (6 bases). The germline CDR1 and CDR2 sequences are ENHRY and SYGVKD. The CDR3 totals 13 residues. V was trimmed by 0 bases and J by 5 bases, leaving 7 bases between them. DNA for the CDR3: TGTGCCATCAGTGAGTCGGGGGCGGAGACCCAGTACTTC. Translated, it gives CAISESGAETQYF.

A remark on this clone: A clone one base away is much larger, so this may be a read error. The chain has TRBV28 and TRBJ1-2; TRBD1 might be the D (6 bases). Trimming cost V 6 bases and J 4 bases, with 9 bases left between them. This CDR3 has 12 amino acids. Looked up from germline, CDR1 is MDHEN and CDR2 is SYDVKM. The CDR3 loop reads CASSRDIYGYTF. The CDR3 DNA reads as TGTGCCAGCAGCAGGGACATCTATGGCTACACCTTC.

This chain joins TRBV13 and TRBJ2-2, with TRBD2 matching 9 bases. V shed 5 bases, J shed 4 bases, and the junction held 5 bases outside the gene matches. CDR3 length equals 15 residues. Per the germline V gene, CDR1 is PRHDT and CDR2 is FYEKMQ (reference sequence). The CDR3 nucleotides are TGTGCCAGCAGCCTGGGACTAGCAATCACCGGGGAGCTGTTTTTT. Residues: CASSLGLAITGELFF.

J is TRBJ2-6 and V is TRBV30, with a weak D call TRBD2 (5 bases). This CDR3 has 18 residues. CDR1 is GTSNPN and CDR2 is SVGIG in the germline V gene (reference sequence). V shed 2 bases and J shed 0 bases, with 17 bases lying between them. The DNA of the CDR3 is TGTGCCTGGAGTCGGGGTCTGTCCCTTTACTCTGGGGCCAACGTCCTGACTTTC. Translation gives CAWSRGLSLYSGANVLTF.

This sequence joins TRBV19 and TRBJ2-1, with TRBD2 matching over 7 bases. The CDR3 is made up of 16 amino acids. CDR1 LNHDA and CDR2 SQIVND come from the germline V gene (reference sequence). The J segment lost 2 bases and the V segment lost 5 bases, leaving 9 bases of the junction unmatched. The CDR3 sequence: CASSPPGGSAYNEQFF. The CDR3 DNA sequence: TGTGCCAGTAGTCCCCCGGGGGGATCTGCCTACAATGAGCAGTTCTTC.

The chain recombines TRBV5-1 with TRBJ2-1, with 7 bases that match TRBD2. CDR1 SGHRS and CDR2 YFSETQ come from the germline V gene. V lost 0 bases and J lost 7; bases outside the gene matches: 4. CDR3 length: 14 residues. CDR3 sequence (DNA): TGCGCCAGCAGCTTGGCGGTTAGCGGGAATGAGCAGTTCTTC. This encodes CASSLAVSGNEQFF.

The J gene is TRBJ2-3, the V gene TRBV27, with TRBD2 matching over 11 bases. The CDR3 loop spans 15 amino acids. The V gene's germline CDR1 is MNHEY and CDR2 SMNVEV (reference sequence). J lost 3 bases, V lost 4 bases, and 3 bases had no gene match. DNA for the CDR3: TGTGCCAGCAGTTCACTAGCGGGAGTGACAGATACGCAGTATTTT. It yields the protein CASSSLAGVTDTQYF.

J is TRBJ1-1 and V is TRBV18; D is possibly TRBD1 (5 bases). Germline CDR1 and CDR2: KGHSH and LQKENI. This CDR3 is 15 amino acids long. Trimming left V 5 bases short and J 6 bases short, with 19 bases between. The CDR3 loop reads CASSISGTTAAEAFF. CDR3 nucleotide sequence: TGTGCCAGCTCAATTTCCGGGACCACGGCCGCTGAAGCTTTCTTT.

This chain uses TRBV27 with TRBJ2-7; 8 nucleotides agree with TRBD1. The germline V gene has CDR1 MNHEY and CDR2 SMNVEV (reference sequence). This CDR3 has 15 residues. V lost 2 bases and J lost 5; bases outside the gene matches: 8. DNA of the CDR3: TGTGCCAGCAGTTTAGGACAGGGAGCTTTCCACGAGCAGTACTTC. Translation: CASSLGQGAFHEQYF.

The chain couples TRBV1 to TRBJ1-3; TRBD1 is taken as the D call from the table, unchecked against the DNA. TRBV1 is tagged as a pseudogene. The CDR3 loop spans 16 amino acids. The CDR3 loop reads CTSSQADRSSGNTIYF. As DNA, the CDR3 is TGCACCAGCAGCCAAGCGGACAGGAGCTCTGGAAACACCATATATTTT.

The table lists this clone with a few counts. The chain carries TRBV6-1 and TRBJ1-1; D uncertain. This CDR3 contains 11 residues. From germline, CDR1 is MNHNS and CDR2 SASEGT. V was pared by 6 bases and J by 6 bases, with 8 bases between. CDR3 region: CASRTRSEAFF. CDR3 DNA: TGTGCCAGCAGAACCAGGTCTGAAGCTTTCTTT.

The CDR3 reads CAWKNRGTDTQYF. The CDR3 nucleotides read TGTGCCTGGAAGAACCGAGGCACAGATACGCAGTATTTT. V is TRBV30 and J is TRBJ2-3, with D unclear. There are 13 residues in the CDR3. Trimming left V 4 bases short and J 1 base short, with 9 bases between. Looked up from germline, CDR1 is GTSNPN and CDR2 is SVGIG (reference sequence).

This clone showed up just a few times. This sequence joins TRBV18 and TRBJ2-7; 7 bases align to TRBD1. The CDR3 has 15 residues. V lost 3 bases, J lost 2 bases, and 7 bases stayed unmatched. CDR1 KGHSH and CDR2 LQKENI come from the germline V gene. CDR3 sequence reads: CASSPRRDSAYEQYF. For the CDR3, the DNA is TGTGCCAGCTCACCCCGCCGGGACAGTGCCTACGAGCAGTACTTC.

CDR3 nucleotide sequence: TGCGCCAGCAGCAGTACAGGGGAGAGTGGCTACACCTTC. This codes for CASSSTGESGYTF. V gene TRBV5-1 combines with J gene TRBJ1-2, with TRBD1 matching 7 bases. J gave up 7 bases and V 4 bases, and 7 bases lay outside the gene matches. This CDR3 comprises 13 residues. Germline V gene data show CDR1 as SGHRS and CDR2 as YFSETQ.

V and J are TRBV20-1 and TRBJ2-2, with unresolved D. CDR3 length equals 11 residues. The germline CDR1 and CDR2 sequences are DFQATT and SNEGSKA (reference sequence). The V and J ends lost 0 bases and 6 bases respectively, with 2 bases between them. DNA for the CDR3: TGCAGTGCTAGAGATTCCGGGGAGCTGTTTTTT. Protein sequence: CSARDSGELFF.

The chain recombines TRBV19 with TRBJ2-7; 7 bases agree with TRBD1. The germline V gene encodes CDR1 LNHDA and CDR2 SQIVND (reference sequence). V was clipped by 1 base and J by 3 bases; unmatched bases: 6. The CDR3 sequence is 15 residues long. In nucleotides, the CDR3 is TGTGCCAGTAGTATAGCTGACAGGGAGTACTACGAGCAGTACTTC. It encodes CASSIADREYYEQYF. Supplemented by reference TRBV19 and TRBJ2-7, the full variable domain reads DGGITQSPKYLFRKEGQNVTLSCEQNLNHDAMYWYRQDPGQGLRLIYYSQIVNDFQKGDIAEGYSVSREKKESFPLTVTSAQKNPTAFYLCASSIADREYYEQYFGPGTRLTVT.

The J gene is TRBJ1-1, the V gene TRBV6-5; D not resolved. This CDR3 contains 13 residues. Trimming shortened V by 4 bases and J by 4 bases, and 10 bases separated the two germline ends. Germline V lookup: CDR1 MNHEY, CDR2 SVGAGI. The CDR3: CASSSTGGTEAFF. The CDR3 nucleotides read TGTGCCAGCAGTTCTACGGGTGGCACTGAAGCTTTCTTT.

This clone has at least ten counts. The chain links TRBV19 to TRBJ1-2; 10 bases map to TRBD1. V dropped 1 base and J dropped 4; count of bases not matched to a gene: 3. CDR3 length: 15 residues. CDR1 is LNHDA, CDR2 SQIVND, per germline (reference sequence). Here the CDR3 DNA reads TGTGCCAGTAGTATAGCGACAGGGGGCACCTATGGCTACACCTTC. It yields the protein CASSIATGGTYGYTF.